One and the same sample provided the 9 T cell receptor beta chains below, sequenced in a study of cytomegalovirus exposure and HLA in healthy donors. In the PCR, 60 Vbeta and 13 Jbeta primers were used. Libraries were prepared by immunoSEQ multiplex PCR; TCRdb keeps only in-frame clonotypes and omits some of them. The sample holds under 150,000 clones, about 79% seen once. Sequencing was carried out using PBMCs. Every receptor here comes from a woman younger than 45 in good health and CMV-seronegative.

The chain carries TRBV25-1 and TRBJ1-2; TRBD1 matches 7 bases. There are 17 residues in the CDR3. The V and J ends lost 3 bases and 3 bases, in that order; junction bases with no gene match: 13. The germline gives CDR1 MGHDK, CDR2 SYGVNS. The CDR3 DNA sequence: TGTGCCAGCAGTGATGGGCTGAACAGGGGCACTTACTATGGCTACACCTTC. It encodes CASSDGLNRGTYYGYTF.

This clone was seen only a few times. An end of the junction does not agree with germline; a read error may underlie this. The V gene is TRBV7-7, the J gene TRBJ2-1, with D unclear. This CDR3 comprises 12 residues. Per the germline V gene, CDR1 is SSHAT and CDR2 is FNYEAQ (reference sequence). The DNA of the CDR3 is TGTGCTAGCAGCTCCACCGGCAATGAGCAGTTCTTC. It translates to CASSSTGNEQFF.

V usage is TRBV19 and J usage is TRBJ1-1; TRBD1 matches 7 bases. Looked up from germline, CDR1 is LNHDA and CDR2 is SQIVND (reference sequence). There are 14 residues in the CDR3. Trimming cost V 5 bases and J 6 bases; bases outside gene matches: 9. The CDR3 spells CASSPRRTGPEAFF. CDR3 nucleotides: TGTGCCAGTAGTCCCCGCCGGACAGGACCTGAAGCTTTCTTT. The whole variable domain, filled in from reference TRBV19 and TRBJ1-1, reads DGGITQSPKYLFRKEGQNVTLSCEQNLNHDAMYWYRQDPGQGLRLIYYSQIVNDFQKGDIAEGYSVSREKKESFPLTVTSAQKNPTAFYLCASSPRRTGPEAFFGQGTRLTVV.

The rearrangement uses TRBV12-5 and TRBJ2-1; 9 nucleotides agree with TRBD2. The CDR3 has 14 amino acids. In germline, CDR1 is LGHNT, CDR2 FRNRAP. V shed 8 bases, J shed 10 bases, and the junction held 12 bases outside the gene matches. CDR3 DNA: TGTGCTAGTACAATGGGCGGGGGGGCTTGGGAGCAGTTCTTC. It codes for CASTMGGGAWEQFF. Drawing the rest from reference TRBV12-5 and TRBJ2-1, the complete variable domain is DARVTQTPRHKVTEMGQEVTMRCQPILGHNTVFWYRQTMMQGLELLAYFRNRAPLDDSGMPKDRFSAEMPDATLATLKIQPSEPRDSAVYFCASTMGGGAWEQFFGPGTRLTVL.

The V gene is TRBV7-8, the J gene TRBJ2-5, with D perhaps matching TRBD1 (6 bases). The DNA end lines up better with TRBJ2-7; the J call may be wrong. This CDR3 has 16 amino acids. CDR1 SGHVS and CDR2 FQNEAQ come from the germline V gene. In DNA form, the CDR3 reads TGTGCCAGCAGCTTAGGGGGGCCAGGGTTCTTCTACGAGCAGTACTTC. This encodes CASSLGGPGFFYEQYF.

The rearrangement uses TRBV29-1 and TRBJ2-5, with 10 bases that match TRBD2. Losses at the gene ends were 5 bases for V and 7 bases for J; bases not matched to a gene: 7. Germline V CDR1 and CDR2: SQVTM, ANQGSEA. The CDR3 extends over 13 amino acids. The CDR3 sequence: CSVRLAGEGTQYF. In nucleotides, the CDR3 is TGCAGCGTTCGGCTAGCGGGGGAGGGGACCCAGTACTTC.

The V gene is TRBV23-1, the J gene TRBJ2-5; no clear D gene. TRBV23-1 is recorded as an ORF, its role being uncertain. Trimming stripped 2 bases from V and 5 bases from J, with 3 bases between. The CDR3 consists of 11 residues. The CDR3 sequence is CASSQEETQYF. CDR3 coding DNA: TGCGCCAGCAGTCAAGAGGAGACCCAGTACTTC.

This chain links TRBV6-5 with TRBJ1-1; D is possibly TRBD1 (5 bases). CDR1 and CDR2 (germline): MNHEY, SVGAGI. The CDR3 totals 13 residues. The germline V and J ends were trimmed by 6 bases and 2 bases, with 10 bases remaining between them. The CDR3 spells CASSPTVNTEAFF. The CDR3 region has the DNA TGTGCCAGCAGCCCGACAGTAAACACTGAAGCTTTCTTT.

The chain joins TRBV27 to TRBJ1-6, with D perhaps TRBD1 (5 bases). The CDR3 runs 15 residues. V lost 6 bases, J lost 5 bases, and 14 bases lay in between. Germline V gene lookup returns CDR1 MNHEY and CDR2 SMNVEV (reference sequence). The CDR3 spells CASSLVGGNNSPLHF. CDR3 bases: TGTGCCAGCAGCCTGGTGGGGGGGAATAATTCACCCCTCCACTTT.